This T cell receptor (beta chain) is drawn from a study of OX40 agonist ivuxolimab in advanced cancers. For the study at large: Hepatocellular carcinoma, melanoma, renal cell or head and neck cancer was diagnosed in the dose-escalation patients. General study points: CD4+ T cells averaged fewer expanded clones than CD8+ T cells. A proportion of nonresponders additionally exhibited low normalized T-cell clonal expansion. It was not determined which antigens were specifically recognized by the peripheral T cells that had undergone clonal expansion.

In regard to this clone: Its antigen is unknown.

CDR1 MNHEY and CDR2 SMNVEV come from the germline V gene (reference sequence). The J segment lost 4 bases and the V segment lost 5 bases, leaving 6 bases of the junction unmatched. CDR3 size: 15 residues. Method: immunoSEQ multiplex PCR; TCRdb's copy keeps in-frame clones and lacks some. This sample carries 55,000 to 75,000 clones, 84% of them seen once, and the ten largest clones take 0.9% to 1.4%. The sequence derives from an adult with an advanced solid tumor such as melanoma, head and neck, liver or kidney cancer. Specimen: CD4+ or CD8+ T cells sorted from blood, collected in a trial of the OX40 agonist ivuxolimab. The rearrangement links TRBV27 to TRBJ2-3; the match to TRBD2 covers 10 bases. CDR3: CASSSGTSEADTQYF. For the CDR3, the DNA is TGTGCCAGCAGTAGCGGGACTAGCGAAGCAGATACGCAGTATTTT.